This T cell receptor (beta chain) was profiled in a study of blood T cells in healthy people across ages. Findings and limits, study-wide: Roughly linearly, TCR beta diversity per million T cells fell as age increased. Naive T cell percentage strongly correlated with TCR beta diversity. The study lacked donor CMV status, which possibly confounded expanded clonotype changes.

V shed 7 bases and J shed 4 bases, with 11 bases lying between them. Germline V lookup: CDR1 MNHEY, CDR2 SVGAGI. The CDR3 runs to 13 residues. PCR was performed a second time for about 7 to 11 cycles using a sample-barcoded 5' primer and a J-beta primer mix. TCRdb ran MiXCR on the 5' RACE reads and lists one entry per CDR3 protein. In the table there are 500,000 to 700,000 distinct CDR3 sequences, less than 35% of which are singletons. Each sample used at least 6 million PBMCs. Turning to this clonotype: Its antigen is still unknown.

The specimen was blood. The receptor comes from a woman older than 75 in good health. The rearrangement joins TRBV6-5 to TRBJ1-3; tentatively, D is TRBD1 (5 bases). The CDR3 DNA sequence: TGTGCCAGCATGACAGAATGGGGAAACACCATATATTTT. Translating it yields CASMTEWGNTIYF.